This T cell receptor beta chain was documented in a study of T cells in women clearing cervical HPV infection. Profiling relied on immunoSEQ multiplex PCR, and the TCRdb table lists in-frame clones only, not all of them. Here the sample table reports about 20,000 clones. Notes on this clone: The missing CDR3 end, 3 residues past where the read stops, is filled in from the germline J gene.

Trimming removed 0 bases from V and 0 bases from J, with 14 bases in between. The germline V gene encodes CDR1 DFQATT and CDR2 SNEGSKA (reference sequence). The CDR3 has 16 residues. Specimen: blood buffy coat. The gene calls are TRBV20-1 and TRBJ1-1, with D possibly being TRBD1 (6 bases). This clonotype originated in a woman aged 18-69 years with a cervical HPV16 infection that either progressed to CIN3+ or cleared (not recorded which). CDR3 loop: CSAREWTVHMNTEAFF. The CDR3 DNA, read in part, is TGCAGTGCTAGAGAATGGACAGTTCACATGAACACTGAA.